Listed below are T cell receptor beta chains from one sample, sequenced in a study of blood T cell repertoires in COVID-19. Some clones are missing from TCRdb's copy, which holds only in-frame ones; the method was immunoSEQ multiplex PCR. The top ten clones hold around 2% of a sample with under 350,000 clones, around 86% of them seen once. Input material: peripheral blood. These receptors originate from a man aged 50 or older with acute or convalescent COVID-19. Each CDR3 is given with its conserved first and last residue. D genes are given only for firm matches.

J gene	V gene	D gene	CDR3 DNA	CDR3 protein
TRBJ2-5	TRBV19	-	TGTGCCAGTAGTATGAACGACTACCAAGAGACCCAGTACTTC	CASSMNDYQETQYF
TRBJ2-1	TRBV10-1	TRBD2	TGCGCCAGCAGTGACGCCTCGGGAGGGTTAGAGCAGTTCTTC	CASSDASGGLEQFF
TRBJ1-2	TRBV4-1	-	TGCGCCAGCAGCCTTGGGACTTCAGCTAACTATGGATACACCTTC	CASSLGTSANYGYTF
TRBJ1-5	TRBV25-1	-	TGTGCCAGCAGCCCATCGACAGCGGGCAAGTATCAGCCCCAGCATTTT	CASSPSTAGKYQPQHF
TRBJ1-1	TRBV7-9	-	TGTGCCAGCAGCTCCACAAAAACAGGTGAAAACACTGAAGCTTTCTTT	CASSSTKTGENTEAFF
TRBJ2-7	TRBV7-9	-	TGTGCCAGCAGCTTTGGAGGCGGGGAATTTTACGAGCAGTACTTC	CASSFGGGEFYEQYF
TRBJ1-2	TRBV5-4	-	TGTGCCAGCAGGTTCGGGGGACTCGACTATGGCTACACCTTC	CASRFGGLDYGYTF
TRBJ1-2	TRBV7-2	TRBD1	TGTGCCAGCACGGAACAGGGGGAATCGGGAGGCTACACCTTC	CASTEQGESGGYTF
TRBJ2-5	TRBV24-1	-	TGTGCCACCAGTGATTTGCACGTCTCAGGAGAGACCCAGTACTTC	CATSDLHVSGETQYF
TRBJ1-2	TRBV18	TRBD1	TGTGCCAGCTCCCCCGGGACAGGGGACCCGTACACCTTC	CASSPGTGDPYTF
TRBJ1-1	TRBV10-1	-	TGCGCCAGCAGTGTTCGGGGGTTCACTGAAGCTTTCTTT	CASSVRGFTEAFF
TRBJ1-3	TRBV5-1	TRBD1	TGCGCCAGCAGCCCTACTGGGCAGGGGGCGCTTTCTGGAAACACCATATATTTT	CASSPTGQGALSGNTIYF
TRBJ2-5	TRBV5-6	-	TGTGCCAGCAGCTTGGATAGCTCGCCAGGGCGTCAAGAGACCCAGTACTTC	CASSLDSSPGRQETQYF
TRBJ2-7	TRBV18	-	TGTGCCAGCTCACGCGCGGACTCCTACGAGCAGTACTTC	CASSRADSYEQYF
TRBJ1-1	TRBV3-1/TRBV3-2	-	TGTGCCAGCAGCCAGGCCCTCAGAACAACTGAAGCTTTCTTT	CASSQALRTTEAFF